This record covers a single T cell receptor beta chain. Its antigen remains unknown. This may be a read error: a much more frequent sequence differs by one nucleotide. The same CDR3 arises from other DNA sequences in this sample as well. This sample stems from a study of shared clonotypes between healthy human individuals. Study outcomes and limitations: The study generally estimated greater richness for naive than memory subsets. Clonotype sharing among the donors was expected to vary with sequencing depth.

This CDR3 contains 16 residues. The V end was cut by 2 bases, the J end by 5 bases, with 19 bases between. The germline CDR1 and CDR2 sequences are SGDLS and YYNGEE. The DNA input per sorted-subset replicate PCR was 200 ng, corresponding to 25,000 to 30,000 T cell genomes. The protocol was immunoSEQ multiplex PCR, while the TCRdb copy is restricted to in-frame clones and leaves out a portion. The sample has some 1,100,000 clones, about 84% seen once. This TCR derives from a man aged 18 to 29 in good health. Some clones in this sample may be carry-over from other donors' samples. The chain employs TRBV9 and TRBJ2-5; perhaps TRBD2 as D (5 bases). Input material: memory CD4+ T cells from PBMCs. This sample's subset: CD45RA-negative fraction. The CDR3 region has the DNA TGTGCCAGCAGCGTTGGGAGCACCGCGGACTGGGAGACCCAGTACTTC. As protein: CASSVGSTADWETQYF.